Presented here are 24 T cell receptor beta chains from one specimen sequenced in a study of glioma-infiltrating T cells (dated by TCRdb to between 2015 and 2016). Sequencing was carried out with an Illumina MiSeq. The iRepertoire nested amplicon-rescue multiplex PCR (arm-PCR) platform was used to amplify TCR alpha and beta CDR3 regions from RNA. Clones were called with MiXCR by TCRdb after fastp trimmed the public reads at Q25, and only in-frame beta chains were retained. Entries that share a CDR3 protein sequence are merged under the most common genes and DNA. The sample table shows roughly 100,000 distinct CDR3 sequences, and 35% to 45% are seen once. The ten largest clones add up to 35% to 45% of the sample. The sequencing sample was made of glioma tissue, nonneoplastic brain tissue, or PBMCs (not recorded which). The receptors here all came from a human donor with low-grade glioma or glioblastoma, undergoing nonglioma brain surgery, or in good health (not recorded which).

This clonotype was picked up many times. The gene calls are TRBV2 and TRBJ2-7; 7 bases align to TRBD1. The CDR3 totals 13 residues. V dropped 10 bases and J dropped 1; count of bases not matched to a gene: 7. From germline, CDR1 is SNHLY and CDR2 FYNNEI. CDR3 protein: CANSGQISYEQYF. The CDR3 nucleotides are TGTGCCAACTCGGGACAGATTTCCTACGAGCAGTACTTC.

This clonotype has ten or more counts. The chain combines TRBV7-2 with TRBJ2-1, with 13 bases that match TRBD2. This CDR3 is built from 17 residues. Germline CDR1 SGHTA, CDR2 FQGNSA. The trim removed 4 bases at V and 4 bases at J, leaving 7 bases unmatched. The CDR3 is CASSSWTSGRRYNEQFF. The CDR3 DNA is TGTGCCAGCAGCTCGTGGACTAGCGGGAGAAGATACAATGAGCAGTTCTTC.

Comment on this clonotype: A much more abundant neighbour one base away suggests this may be a read error. This chain links TRBV4-1 with TRBJ2-5, with 13 bases matching TRBD2. Germline V lookup: CDR1 MGHRA, CDR2 YSYEKL. This CDR3 is 16 amino acids long. CDR3 DNA: TGTGCCAGCAGCTTAGGACTAGCGGGAGCTCAAGAGACCCAGTACTTC. Translating gives CASSLGLAGAQETQYF.

This clonotype was counted a single time. The chain has TRBV12-3 or TRBV12-4 and TRBJ1-6; D uncertain. The V end was cut by 1 base, the J end by 13 bases, with 17 bases between. The CDR3 runs 15 residues. The CDR3 nucleotides read TGTGCCAGCAGTTTAGGGACTCGTAAAGGTTCGCCCCTCCACTTT. It is translated as CASSLGTRKGSPLHF.

A word on this clonotype: A read error may produce the germline difference seen at one junction end. The chain couples TRBV28 to TRBJ1-4; D gene uncertain. Per the germline V gene, CDR1 is MDHEN and CDR2 is SYDVKM. The length of the CDR3 is 15 residues. The CDR3 sequence: CASILSPWAGEKLFF. In DNA form, the CDR3 reads TGTGCCAGCATTTTATCCCCATGGGCAGGCGAAAAACTGTTTTTT.

This clonotype has ten or more counts. The V gene is TRBV25-1, the J gene TRBJ2-1; 10 bases fit TRBD1. V dropped 6 bases and J dropped 14; count of bases not matched to a gene: 10. CDR1 MGHDK and CDR2 SYGVNS come from the germline V gene. CDR3 size: 13 residues. The DNA for the CDR3 is TGTGCCAGCAGGAGACAGGGGGCGAGGGTTGAGTTCTTC. This translates into CASRRQGARVEFF.

The J gene is TRBJ2-3, the V gene TRBV2, with 9 bases lining up with TRBD1. Germline CDR1 reads SNHLY; CDR2 reads FYNNEI. There are 14 residues in the CDR3. Trimming cost V 8 bases and J 11 bases; bases outside gene matches: 14. Here the CDR3 reads CASLTRDRVGEQYF. The CDR3 nucleotides are TGTGCCAGCCTAACGAGGGACAGGGTCGGCGAGCAGTATTTT.

The chain uses TRBV7-3 and TRBJ2-1, with 7 bases fitting TRBD2. The CDR3 spans 15 residues. Trimming at V came to 5 bases and at J to 6 bases, leaving 10 bases not matched to a gene. Germline V gives CDR1 SGHTA, CDR2 FQGTGA. The CDR3 spells CASSADSGPVNEQFF. CDR3 coding DNA: TGTGCCAGCAGCGCCGATAGCGGGCCCGTCAATGAGCAGTTCTTC. Full variable domain (rest looked up from reference TRBV7-3 and TRBJ2-1): GAGVSQTPSNKVTEKGKYVELRCDPISGHTALYWYRQSLGQGPEFLIYFQGTGAADDSGLPNDRFFAVRPEGSVSTLKIQRTERGDSAVYLCASSADSGPVNEQFFGPGTRLTVL.

Here the CDR3 DNA reads TGTGCCAGCAGCCAAGATTTGGACTGGGGGCGTCATGAGCAGTTCTTC. This sequence encodes CASSQDLDWGRHEQFF. The rearrangement uses TRBV3-1 and TRBJ2-1, with a weak D call TRBD1 (6 bases). V lost 0 bases to trimming and J lost 8 bases, with 17 bases between them. Germline CDR1 LGHDT, CDR2 YNNKEL (reference sequence). The CDR3 is 16 amino acids.

Ten or more counts support this clonotype. The CDR3 region has the DNA TGTGCCAGCAGTTATGGTGTAGGGGAGCAGTACTTC. Protein product: CASSYGVGEQYF. The gene calls are TRBV6-1 and TRBJ2-7; D unclear. CDR1 is MNHNS, CDR2 SASEGT, per germline. This CDR3 contains 12 residues. Deletions cut 5 bases from V and 7 bases from J, with 12 bases between.

The chain has TRBV28 and TRBJ1-2, with D hard to call. The V and J ends lost 4 bases and 8 bases respectively, with 20 bases between them. CDR3 length equals 15 residues. Germline CDR1 reads MDHEN; CDR2 reads SYDVKM. DNA of the CDR3: TGTGCCAGCAGTTACTCAGTGGCCGGGGAAGACGGCTACACCTTC. Protein product: CASSYSVAGEDGYTF.

This chain uses TRBV6-6 with TRBJ2-1, with D possibly being TRBD2 (5 bases). Trimming removed 4 bases at V and 9 bases at J, with 10 bases between. The CDR3 spans 12 residues. Germline V lookup: CDR1 MNHNY, CDR2 SVGAGI (reference sequence). CDR3 sequence reads: CASSLASSEQFF. CDR3 nucleotides: TGTGCCAGCAGTTTAGCTAGCAGTGAGCAGTTCTTC.

This clonotype was found many times. This chain joins TRBV12-3 or TRBV12-4 and TRBJ2-1; possible D gene TRBD2, 7 bases. The CDR3 sequence is 14 residues long. Deletions cut 8 bases from V and 4 bases from J, with 15 bases between. This chain's CDR3 is CASAPGGSYNEQFF. The CDR3, as DNA: TGTGCCAGCGCCCCGGGGGGCAGTTACAATGAGCAGTTCTTC.

Notes on this clonotype: This sequence may be a read error, since a much larger clone differs from it by one base. The chain combines TRBV2 with TRBJ2-2; D ambiguous. This CDR3 has 16 residues. V shed 4 bases and J shed 0 bases, with 12 bases lying between them. CDR1 is SNHLY and CDR2 is FYNNEI in the germline V gene. The CDR3 sequence is CASSVRHRTNTGELFF. DNA of the CDR3: TGTGCCAGCAGTGTTAGACACAGAACGAACACCGGGGAGCTGTTTTTT.

As for this clonotype: This may stem from a read error, because a much larger clone lies one nucleotide away. This chain links TRBV11-2 with TRBJ2-7; 9 positions match TRBD1. CDR3 size: 13 residues. Germline assignment: CDR1 SGHAT and CDR2 FQNNGV. The J segment lost 5 bases and the V segment lost 6 bases, leaving 5 bases of the junction unmatched. The DNA for the CDR3 is TGTGCCAGCAGACCCACAGGGGGCCACGAGCAGTACTTC. Translation: CASRPTGGHEQYF.

The chain joins TRBV27 to TRBJ1-1; TRBD1 matches 9 bases. The CDR3 loop spans 15 amino acids. The V and J ends lost 3 bases and 4 bases, in that order; junction bases with no gene match: 6. The V gene's germline CDR1 is MNHEY and CDR2 SMNVEV (reference sequence). DNA for the CDR3: TGTGCCAGCAGTTTCGGGACAGGGTTGGGCACTGAAGCTTTCTTT. Translating gives CASSFGTGLGTEAFF.

A note on this clonotype: Given a much more abundant clone one base away, this may be a read error. This chain links TRBV6-1 with TRBJ2-1; the D gene is possibly TRBD1 (6 bases). CDR1 MNHNS and CDR2 SASEGT come from the germline V gene. This CDR3 is 16 amino acids long. The CDR3, as DNA: TGTGTCATCAGGGTGACAGGAGGCCCGTCCTACAATGAGCAGTTCTTC. Its translation is CVIRVTGGPSYNEQFF.

A word on this clonotype: This CDR3 fails to terminate in the conserved phenylalanine or tryptophan, so it likely reflects a read error. V and J are TRBV6-1 and TRBJ2-7, with 9 bases fitting TRBD1. With 5 bases clipped from V and 2 bases from J, the junction kept 13 bases outside the gene matches. Germline lookup yields CDR1 MNHNS and CDR2 SASEGT. The CDR3 has 17 residues. In nucleotides, the CDR3 is TGTGCCAGCAGTCGATCGACCGGGACAGGGAACCCCTACGAGCAGTACCTC. Amino acid sequence: CASSRSTGTGNPYEQYL.

As to this clonotype: This may be a read error: a much more frequent sequence differs by one nucleotide. This chain uses TRBV18 with TRBJ1-1; 9 bases align to TRBD1. The CDR3 totals 18 residues. CDR1 is KGHSH and CDR2 is LQKENI in the germline V gene. Trimming at V came to 2 bases and at J to 1 base, leaving 11 bases not matched to a gene. The CDR3 nucleotides read TGTGCCAGCTCACCATCTTTCGGACAGGGGCTTCCGAACACTGAAGCTTTCTTT. Translation gives CASSPSFGQGLPNTEAFF.

Points on this clonotype: A much larger clone differs by one base, so this may be a read error. The V and J genes are TRBV12-3 or TRBV12-4 and TRBJ2-7; possible D gene TRBD1, 6 bases. CDR3 length equals 14 residues. Trimming removed 5 bases from V and 7 bases from J, with 18 bases in between. The CDR3 region has the DNA TGTGCCAGCAGTACCGGGACAATGAGGAATGAGCAGTACTTC. This gives the protein CASSTGTMRNEQYF.

In the case of this clonotype: This clone may be a read error of a much larger clone one base away. This is likely a read error, given that the CDR3 carries no conserved phenylalanine or tryptophan at its end. The chain carries TRBV7-9 and TRBJ2-3; TRBD2 might be the D (5 bases). The germline V gene has CDR1 SEHNR and CDR2 FQNEAQ (reference sequence). The CDR3 runs 17 residues. V was clipped by 0 bases and J by 0 bases, with 13 bases between them. This chain's CDR3 is CASSLALSTTSTDTQYL. In DNA, the CDR3 is TGTGCCAGCAGCTTAGCCCTATCGACTACTAGCACAGATACGCAGTATCTT.

This clonotype came up many times. The CDR3 loop reads CASSQDPLSSAFFYEQYF. The CDR3 bases are TGTGCCAGCAGCCAAGATCCGCTGAGTAGCGCTTTCTTCTACGAGCAGTACTTC. This chain uses TRBV3-1 with TRBJ2-7; possible D gene TRBD2, 5 bases. V was trimmed by 0 bases and J by 3 bases, leaving 21 bases between them. CDR1 and CDR2 from the germline V gene are LGHDT and YNNKEL (reference sequence). This CDR3 is built from 18 residues.

This clonotype has ten or more counts. The chain joins TRBV12-3 or TRBV12-4 to TRBJ2-5; tentative D call: TRBD1 (6 bases). Trimming took 7 bases from V and 5 from J, leaving 14 bases between them. CDR3 length equals 13 residues. The CDR3 spells CASMRQGKETQYF. DNA of the CDR3: TGTGCCAGCATGAGGCAGGGGAAGGAGACCCAGTACTTC.

Concerning this clonotype itself: A clone one base away is much larger, so this may be a read error. V is TRBV2 and J is TRBJ2-2, with 10 nucleotides matching TRBD1. Germline lookup yields CDR1 SNHLY and CDR2 FYNNEI. The CDR3 extends over 16 amino acids. Germline trimming cut 5 bases from V and 5 bases from J; bases unmatched to any gene: 8. The CDR3 nucleotides read TGTGCCAGCAGTAGTATGACAGGGGGCACGACCGGGGAGCTGTTTTTT. It translates to CASSSMTGGTTGELFF.